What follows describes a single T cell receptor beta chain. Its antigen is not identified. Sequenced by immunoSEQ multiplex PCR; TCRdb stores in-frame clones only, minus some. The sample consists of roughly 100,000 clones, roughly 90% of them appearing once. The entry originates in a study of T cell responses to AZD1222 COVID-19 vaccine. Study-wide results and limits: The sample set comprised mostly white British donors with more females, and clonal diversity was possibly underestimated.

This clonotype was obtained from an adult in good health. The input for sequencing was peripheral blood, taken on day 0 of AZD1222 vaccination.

The CDR3 spells CATQTGRVGGYTF. Written as DNA, the CDR3 is TGTGCCACCCAGACAGGGCGTGTGGGAGGCTACACCTTC. V is TRBV19 and J is TRBJ1-2, with 7 bases identical to TRBD1. The germline CDR1 and CDR2 sequences are LNHDA and SQIVND (reference sequence). After removal of 10 bases from V and 8 bases from J, the junction contained 13 bases not matched to a gene. The CDR3 contains 13 residues.